Sequencing of this TCR beta chain was carried out in a study of blood T cell repertoires in COVID-19. As for the study in general: The samples span acute and convalescent COVID-19 from the United States, Italy and Spain.

Repertoires were generated with immunoSEQ multiplex PCR, while TCRdb's copy carries only in-frame clones and drops some. Of a few hundred thousand clones in the sample, around nine tenths were seen once. Recruits, aged roughly 18 to 89 years, lived in 20 to 30 US areas. Participant-reported clinical history was the basis for cohort assignment. Cohort 3 recovered donors had two negative PCRs, clearance, or symptom resolution. The V end lost 5 bases, the J end lost 1 base, and 13 bases lay between the germline ends. The CDR3 is 15 amino acids. Germline V gene lookup returns CDR1 SGHAT and CDR2 FQNNGV. The V gene is TRBV11-2, the J gene TRBJ2-3, with D possibly TRBD1 on 6 matching bases. Sequencing was performed on PBMCs or T cells enriched from blood (not recorded which). The clonotype comes from a man aged 30-40 years who had recovered from COVID-19. The CDR3: CASSKDGGGTDTQYF. In DNA, the CDR3 is TGTGCCAGCAGCAAAGATGGGGGCGGCACAGATACGCAGTATTTT.